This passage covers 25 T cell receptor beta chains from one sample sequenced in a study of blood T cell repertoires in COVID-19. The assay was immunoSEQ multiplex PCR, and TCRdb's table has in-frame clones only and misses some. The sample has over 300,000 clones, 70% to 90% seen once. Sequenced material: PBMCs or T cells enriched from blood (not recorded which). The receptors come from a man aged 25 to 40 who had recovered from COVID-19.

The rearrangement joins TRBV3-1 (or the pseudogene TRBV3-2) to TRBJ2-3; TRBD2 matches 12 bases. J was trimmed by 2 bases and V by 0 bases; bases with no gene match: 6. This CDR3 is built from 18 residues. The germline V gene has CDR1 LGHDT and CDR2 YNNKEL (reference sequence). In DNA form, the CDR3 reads TGTGCCAGCAGCCAAGACATCGGACTAGCGGGACTCACAGATACGCAGTATTTT. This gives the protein CASSQDIGLAGLTDTQYF.

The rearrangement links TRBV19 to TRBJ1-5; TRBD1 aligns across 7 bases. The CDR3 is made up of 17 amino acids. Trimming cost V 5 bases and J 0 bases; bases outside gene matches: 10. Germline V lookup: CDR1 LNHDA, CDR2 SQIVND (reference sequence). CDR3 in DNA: TGTGCCAGTAGTGCTATTATACAGGGGTATAGCAATCAGCCCCAGCATTTT. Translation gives CASSAIIQGYSNQPQHF.

Here the CDR3 reads CASRRTGGSYEQYF. CDR3 nucleotide sequence: TGTGCCAGCAGGAGGACAGGGGGCAGTTACGAGCAGTACTTC. The chain uses TRBV6-6 and TRBJ2-7; 11 bases agree with TRBD1. V lost 6 bases to trimming and J lost 4 bases; unmatched junction nucleotides: 5. The CDR3 has 14 residues. Germline CDR1 and CDR2: MNHNY and SVGAGI (reference sequence).

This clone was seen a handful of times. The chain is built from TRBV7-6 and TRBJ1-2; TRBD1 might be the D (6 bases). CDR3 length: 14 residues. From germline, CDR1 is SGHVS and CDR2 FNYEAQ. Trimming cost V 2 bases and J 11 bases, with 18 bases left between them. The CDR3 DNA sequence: TGTGCCAGCAGCTTAACCTTACAGGGATCTGGTTACACCTTC. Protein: CASSLTLQGSGYTF.

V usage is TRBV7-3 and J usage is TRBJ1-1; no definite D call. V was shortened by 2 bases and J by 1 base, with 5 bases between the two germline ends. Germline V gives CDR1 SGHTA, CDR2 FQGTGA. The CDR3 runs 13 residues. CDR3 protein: CASSLVGNTEAFF. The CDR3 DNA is TGTGCCAGCAGCTTAGTCGGGAACACTGAAGCTTTCTTT.

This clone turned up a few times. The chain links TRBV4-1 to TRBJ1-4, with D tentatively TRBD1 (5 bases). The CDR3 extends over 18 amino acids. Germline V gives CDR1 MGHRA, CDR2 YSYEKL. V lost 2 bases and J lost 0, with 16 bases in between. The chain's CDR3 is CASSQLIRAQATNEKLFF. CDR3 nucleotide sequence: TGCGCCAGCAGCCAACTCATCAGGGCGCAAGCAACTAATGAAAAACTGTTTTTT.

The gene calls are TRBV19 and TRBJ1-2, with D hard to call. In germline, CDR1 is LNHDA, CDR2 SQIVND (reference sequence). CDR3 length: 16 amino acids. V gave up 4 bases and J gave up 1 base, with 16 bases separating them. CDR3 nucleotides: TGTGCCAGTAGTACCTTCGCGAAGGGAGTTAACTATGGCTACACCTTC. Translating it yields CASSTFAKGVNYGYTF.

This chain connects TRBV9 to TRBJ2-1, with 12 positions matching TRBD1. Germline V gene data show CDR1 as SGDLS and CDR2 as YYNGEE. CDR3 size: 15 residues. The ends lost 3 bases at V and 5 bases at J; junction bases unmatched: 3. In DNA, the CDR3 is TGTGCCAGCAGCGACCGGGACAGGGGGCACAATGAGCAGTTCTTC. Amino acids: CASSDRDRGHNEQFF.

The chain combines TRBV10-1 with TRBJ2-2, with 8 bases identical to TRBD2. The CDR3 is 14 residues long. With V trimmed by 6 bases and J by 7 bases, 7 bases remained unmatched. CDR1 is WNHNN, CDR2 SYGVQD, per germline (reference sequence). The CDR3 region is CASSPRGGLGELFF. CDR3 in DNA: TGCGCCAGCAGCCCCCGGGGGGGCCTCGGGGAGCTGTTTTTT.

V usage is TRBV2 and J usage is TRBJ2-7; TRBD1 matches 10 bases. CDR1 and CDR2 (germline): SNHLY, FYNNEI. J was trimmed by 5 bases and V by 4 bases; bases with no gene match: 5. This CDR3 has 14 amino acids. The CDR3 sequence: CASSAPTGGDEQYF. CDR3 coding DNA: TGTGCCAGCAGTGCACCGACAGGGGGCGACGAGCAGTACTTC.

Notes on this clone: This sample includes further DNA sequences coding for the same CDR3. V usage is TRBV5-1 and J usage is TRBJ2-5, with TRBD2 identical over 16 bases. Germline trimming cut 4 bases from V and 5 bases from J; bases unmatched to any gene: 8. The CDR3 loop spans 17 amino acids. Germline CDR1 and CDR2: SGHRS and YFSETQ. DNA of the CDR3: TGCGCCAGCAGCCCGGGGACTAGCGGGGGGGCAGGCGAGACCCAGTACTTC. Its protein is CASSPGTSGGAGETQYF.

The CDR3, as DNA: TGTGCCTGGAGTGTAGGAGTGTTAAACACCGGGGAGCTGTTTTTT. Amino acid sequence: CAWSVGVLNTGELFF. The chain is built from TRBV30 and TRBJ2-2; D is unclear. CDR3 length: 15 residues. The germline V gene encodes CDR1 GTSNPN and CDR2 SVGIG (reference sequence). Trimming shortened V by 0 bases and J by 2 bases, and 10 bases separated the two germline ends.

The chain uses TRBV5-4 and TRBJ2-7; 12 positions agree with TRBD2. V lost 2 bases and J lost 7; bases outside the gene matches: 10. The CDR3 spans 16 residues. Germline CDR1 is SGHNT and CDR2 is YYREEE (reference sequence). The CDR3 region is CASSFQTSGGVEEQYF. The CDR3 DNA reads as TGTGCCAGCAGCTTCCAGACTAGCGGGGGAGTCGAAGAGCAGTACTTC.

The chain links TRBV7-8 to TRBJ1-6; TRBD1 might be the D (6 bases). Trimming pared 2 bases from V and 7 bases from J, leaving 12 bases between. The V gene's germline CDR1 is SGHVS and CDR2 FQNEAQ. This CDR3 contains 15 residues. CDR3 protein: CASSLSTGPNSPLHF. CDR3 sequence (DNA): TGTGCCAGCAGCTTATCGACAGGTCCAAATTCACCCCTCCACTTT.

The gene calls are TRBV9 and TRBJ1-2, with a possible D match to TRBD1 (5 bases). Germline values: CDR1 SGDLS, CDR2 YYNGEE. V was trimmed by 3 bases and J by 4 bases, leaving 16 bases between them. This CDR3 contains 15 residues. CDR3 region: CASSEGQGGLYGYTF. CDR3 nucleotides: TGTGCCAGCAGCGAAGGGCAGGGAGGTCTCTATGGCTACACCTTC.

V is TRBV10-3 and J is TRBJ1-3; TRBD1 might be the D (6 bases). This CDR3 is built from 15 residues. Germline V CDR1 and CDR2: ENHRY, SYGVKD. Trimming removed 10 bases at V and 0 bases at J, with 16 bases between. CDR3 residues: CATIQGLFSGNTIYF. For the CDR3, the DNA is TGTGCCACGATACAGGGTCTGTTCTCTGGAAACACCATATATTTT.

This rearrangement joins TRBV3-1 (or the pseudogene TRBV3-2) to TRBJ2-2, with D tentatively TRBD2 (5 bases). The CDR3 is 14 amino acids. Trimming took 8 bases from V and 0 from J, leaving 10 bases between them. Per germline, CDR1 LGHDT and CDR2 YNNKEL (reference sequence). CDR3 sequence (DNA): TGTGCCAGCGGTCGACTAACGAACACCGGGGAGCTGTTTTTT. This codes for CASGRLTNTGELFF.

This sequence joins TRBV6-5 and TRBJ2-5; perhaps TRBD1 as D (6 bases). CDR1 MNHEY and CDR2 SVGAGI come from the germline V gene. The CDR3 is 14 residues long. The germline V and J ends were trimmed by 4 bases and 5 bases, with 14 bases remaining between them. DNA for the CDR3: TGTGCCAGCAGTTTCGCCGGGACACAGGAGACCCAGTACTTC. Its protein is CASSFAGTQETQYF.

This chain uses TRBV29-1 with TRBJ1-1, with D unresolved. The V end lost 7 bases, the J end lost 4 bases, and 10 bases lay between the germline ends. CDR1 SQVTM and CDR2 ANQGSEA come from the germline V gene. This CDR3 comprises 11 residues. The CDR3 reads CSDYGGTEAFF. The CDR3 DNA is TGCAGCGACTACGGAGGCACTGAAGCTTTCTTT.

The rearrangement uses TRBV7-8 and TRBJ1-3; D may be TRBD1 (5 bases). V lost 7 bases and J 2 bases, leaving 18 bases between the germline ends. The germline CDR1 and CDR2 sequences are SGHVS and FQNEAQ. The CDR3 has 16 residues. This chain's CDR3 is CASTPGGGNTGNTIYF. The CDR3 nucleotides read TGTGCCAGCACCCCCGGGGGGGGGAATACTGGAAACACCATATATTTT.

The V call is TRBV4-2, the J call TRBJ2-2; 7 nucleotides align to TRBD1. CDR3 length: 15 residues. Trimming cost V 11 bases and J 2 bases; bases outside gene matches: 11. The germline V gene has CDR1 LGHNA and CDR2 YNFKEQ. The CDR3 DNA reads TGTGCCTCCCGCCACCAGGGGGATAACACCGGGGAGCTGTTTTTT. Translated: CASRHQGDNTGELFF.

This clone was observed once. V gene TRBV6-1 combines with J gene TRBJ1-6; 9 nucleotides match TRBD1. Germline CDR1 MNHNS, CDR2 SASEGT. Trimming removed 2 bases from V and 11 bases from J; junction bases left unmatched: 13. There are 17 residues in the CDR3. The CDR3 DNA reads TGTGCCAGCAGTGAATCGGGACAGGGAAGGGCTCCAACACCCCTCCACTTT. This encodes CASSESGQGRAPTPLHF.

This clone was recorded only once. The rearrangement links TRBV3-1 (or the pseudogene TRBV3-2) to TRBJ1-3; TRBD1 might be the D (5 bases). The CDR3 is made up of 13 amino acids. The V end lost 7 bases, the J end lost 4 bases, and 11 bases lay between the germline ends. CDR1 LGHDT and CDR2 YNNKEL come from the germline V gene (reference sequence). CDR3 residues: CASMQGSGNTIYF. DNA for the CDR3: TGTGCCAGCATGCAGGGAAGCGGAAACACCATATATTTT.

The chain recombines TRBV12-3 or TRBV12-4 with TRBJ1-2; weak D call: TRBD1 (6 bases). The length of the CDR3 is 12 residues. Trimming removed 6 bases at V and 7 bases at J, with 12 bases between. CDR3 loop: CASRAGGPGYTF. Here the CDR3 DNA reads TGTGCCAGCAGGGCGGGGGGGCCTGGCTACACCTTC.

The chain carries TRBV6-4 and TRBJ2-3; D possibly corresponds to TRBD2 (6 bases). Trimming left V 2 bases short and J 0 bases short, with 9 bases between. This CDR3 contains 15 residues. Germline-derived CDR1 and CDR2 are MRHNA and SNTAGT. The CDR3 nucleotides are TGTGCCAGCAGTGACGTCGCGGGGAGCACAGATACGCAGTATTTT. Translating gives CASSDVAGSTDTQYF.